Sequencing of this T cell receptor beta chain was carried out in a study of CD8+ T cells in alopecia areata. On the study more broadly: Each day, treated patients took oral tofacitinib twice, at 5 to 10 mg per dose.

In each case, RNA was isolated and then reverse transcribed into cDNA as the sequencing template. Generated by immunoSEQ multiplex PCR, the TCRdb table keeps only in-frame clones and is missing some. The sample consists of 160,000 or so clones, roughly 50% of them appearing once. The V and J ends lost 5 bases and 4 bases, in that order; junction bases with no gene match: 14. This CDR3 has 16 residues. Germline CDR1 reads SQVTM; CDR2 reads ANQGSEA. Described treatment: oral pan-JAK inhibitor, 5-10 mg twice daily. The clonotype comes from a human donor with alopecia areata. This sequence joins TRBV29-1 and TRBJ1-1; 9 bases match TRBD1. The sequenced sample was CD4+ T cells sorted from blood, obtained between weeks 55 and 65, from a patient treated with tofacitinib. DNA of the CDR3: TGCAGCGTTTTGAGGGACAGGGCTCCCGGGGGCACTGAAGCTTTCTTT. It codes for CSVLRDRAPGGTEAFF.